This T cell receptor beta chain was captured in a study of radiotherapy plus CTLA-4 blockade in lung cancer. Study context: For approximately 17% of patients, objective responses occurred, and about 33% had disease control. Study outcomes and limitations: Interferon-beta and early blood T cell clone dynamics reportedly predicted response best. Some TCR clones had been derived from tumors. These clones expanded in peripheral blood after radiotherapy plus ipilimumab.

Lung cancer patients with chemo-refractory metastatic non-small-cell disease were given focal radiation plus CTLA-4 blockade with ipilimumab. V was shortened by 7 bases and J by 1 base, with 16 bases between the two germline ends. The CDR3 runs 15 residues. The germline V gene encodes CDR1 LNHDA and CDR2 SQIVND (reference sequence). The protocol was immunoSEQ multiplex PCR, while the TCRdb copy is restricted to in-frame clones and leaves out a portion. Here the sample spans 80,000 or so clones, 60% to 85% being singletons. About this clone: The antigen is not known.

This sequence joins TRBV19 and TRBJ1-1; the D is unclear. Sequencing used peripheral blood, obtained from a patient treated with radiotherapy plus ipilimumab. The TCR sequence derives from a human donor with non-small cell lung cancer who had a partial response to radiotherapy plus ipilimumab. Some clones in this sample may be carry-over from other donors' samples. CDR3 protein: CASKTNLLANTEAFF. The CDR3 DNA sequence: TGTGCCAGTAAGACAAACTTGCTGGCGAACACTGAAGCTTTCTTT.